This TCR beta chain was profiled in a study of T cells in Graves' hyperthyroidism and ophthalmopathy. The V gene's germline CDR1 is SEHNR and CDR2 FQNEAQ (reference sequence). The CDR3 sequence is 14 residues long. V was cut by 1 base and J by 2 bases, with 6 bases left in between. Sample collection date corresponds to first hyperthyroidism diagnosis, prior to any ophthalmopathy symptoms. The table lists this clonotype with a few counts. No antigen is known for it. The source material, RNA transcripts, was used to amplify TCR beta CDR3 regions. The TCR CDR3 was amplified in a first-round RT-PCR using the HTBI primer set. One entry per CDR3 protein results from TCRdb running MiXCR on the multiplex PCR reads. The sample lists nearly 600,000 distinct CDR3 sequences, about 15% occurring once. Overall study results and limits: Ophthalmopathy was identified by the model a median about seven months ahead of onset. Most thyroid-expanded clonotypes above 0.001 were also found in blood.

This clonotype was sampled from a woman aged 30 to 39 with Graves' hyperthyroidism that later progressed to Graves' ophthalmopathy. This rearrangement joins TRBV7-9 to TRBJ1-5; D ambiguous. Sequences were obtained from blood. CDR3 in amino acids: CASSLDARNQPQHF. The DNA of the CDR3 is TGTGCCAGCAGCTTAGATGCCCGCAATCAGCCCCAGCATTTT.